The present T cell receptor (beta chain) was sequenced within a study of T cells in Graves' hyperthyroidism and ophthalmopathy. Study at large: Peripheral blood was secured at the point of initial diagnosis, before any treatment.

Newly diagnosed patients aged 18 to 65 had hyperthyroidism of under 2 months' duration. Any patient presenting with uncontrolled infection, other autoimmune disease, pregnancy or lactation was left out. There are 16 residues in the CDR3. V lost 5 bases, J lost 3 bases, and 18 bases lay in between. Germline V gives CDR1 SGHVS, CDR2 FQNEAQ. This clonotype came up a few times. Amplification of TCR beta CDR3 regions was performed using RNA transcripts as template. Using the HTBI primer set, a first-round RT-PCR was run on the TCR CDR3. TCRdb called the multiplex PCR reads again in MiXCR, with one record for every CDR3 protein. In the table there are approximately 620,000 distinct CDR3 sequences, over 11% of which are singletons.

The V call is TRBV7-8, the J call TRBJ2-3, with a possible D match to TRBD2 (5 bases). Sequencing used blood. This TCR came from a woman in her twenties or thirties with Graves' hyperthyroidism that later progressed to Graves' ophthalmopathy. Here the CDR3 DNA reads TGTGCCAGCAGCCGACCTGGGAGCTGGGAGACAGATACGCAGTATTTT. This translates into CASSRPGSWETDTQYF.